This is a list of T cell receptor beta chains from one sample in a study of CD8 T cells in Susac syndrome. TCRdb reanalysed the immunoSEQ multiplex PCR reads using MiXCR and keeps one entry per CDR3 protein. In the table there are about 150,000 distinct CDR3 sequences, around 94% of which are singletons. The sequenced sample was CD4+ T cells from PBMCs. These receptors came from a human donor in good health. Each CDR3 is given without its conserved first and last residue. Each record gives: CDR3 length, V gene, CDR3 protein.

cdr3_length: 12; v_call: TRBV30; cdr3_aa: AWNAAPRLYEQY
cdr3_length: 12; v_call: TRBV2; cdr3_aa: ASSTDSYQETQY
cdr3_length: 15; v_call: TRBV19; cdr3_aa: ASSTFGQGVGNQPQH
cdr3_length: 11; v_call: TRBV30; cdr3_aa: AWSAGRYEKLF
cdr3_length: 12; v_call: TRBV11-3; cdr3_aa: ASSGGPGAGEQY
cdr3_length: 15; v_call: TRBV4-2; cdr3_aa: ASSQDNRASPTGELF
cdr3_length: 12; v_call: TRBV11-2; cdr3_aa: ASSPGGAVNEQY
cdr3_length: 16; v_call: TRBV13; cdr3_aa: ASSSPMAGTISGNTIY
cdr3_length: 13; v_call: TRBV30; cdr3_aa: AWRQGLGPSYEQY
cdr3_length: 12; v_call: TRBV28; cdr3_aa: ASSLLDREETQY
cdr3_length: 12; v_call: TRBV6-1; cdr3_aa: ASSRGGQTTEAF
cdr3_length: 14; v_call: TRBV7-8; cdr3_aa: ASSTPRGETNEKLF
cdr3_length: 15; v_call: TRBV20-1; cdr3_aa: SAWTSGRAGVFDTQY
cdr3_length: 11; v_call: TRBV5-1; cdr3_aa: ASSLKVDTEAF
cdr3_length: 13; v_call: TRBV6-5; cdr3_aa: ASSYGTGGGEKLF
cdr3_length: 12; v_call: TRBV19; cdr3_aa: ASSTGTSTGELF